A single TCR beta chain is shown here with its context. This entry comes from a study of blood T cell repertoires in COVID-19. Study background: The United States, Italy and Spain were the sources of the acute and convalescent COVID-19 samples. PBMCs, B-cell-depleted T cells, or T cells provided the cDNA or gDNA that made up the material.

The CDR3 consists of 17 residues. Looked up from germline, CDR1 is SGDLS and CDR2 is YYNGEE. V was pared by 4 bases and J by 0 bases, with 6 bases of the junction left unmatched. As handled by the study authors: Estimation of nucleated cell counts relied on the amplification of reference gene primers. Assay used: immunoSEQ multiplex PCR; TCRdb lists only in-frame clones, some missing. That table gives V, J and clone size, and the DNA gave D and trimming. Here the sample spans over 150,000 clones, approximately 86% being singletons. The receptor comes from a man aged 45-65 years with active or convalescent COVID-19. Sequencing used peripheral blood. This rearrangement joins TRBV9 to TRBJ1-4, with TRBD1 identical over 10 bases. CDR3 sequence (DNA): TGTGCCAGCAGCCTATGGGACAGGGGAACAACTAATGAAAAACTGTTTTTT. It yields the protein CASSLWDRGTTNEKLFF.